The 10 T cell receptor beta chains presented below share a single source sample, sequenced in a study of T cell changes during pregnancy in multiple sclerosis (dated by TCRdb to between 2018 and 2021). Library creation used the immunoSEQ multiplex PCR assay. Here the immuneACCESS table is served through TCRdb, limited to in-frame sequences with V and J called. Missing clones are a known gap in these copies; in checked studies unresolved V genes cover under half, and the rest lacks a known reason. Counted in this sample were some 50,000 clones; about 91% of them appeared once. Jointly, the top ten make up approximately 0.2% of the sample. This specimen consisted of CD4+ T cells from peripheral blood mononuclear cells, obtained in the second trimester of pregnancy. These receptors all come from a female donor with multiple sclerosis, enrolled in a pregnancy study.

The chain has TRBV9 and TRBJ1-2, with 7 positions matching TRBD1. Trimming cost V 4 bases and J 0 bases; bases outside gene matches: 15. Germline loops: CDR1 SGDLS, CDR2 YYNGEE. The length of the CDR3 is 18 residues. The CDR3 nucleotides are TGTGCCAGCAGCCCCCATCTGTCCCGGGACAGAACTAACTATGGCTACACCTTC. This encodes CASSPHLSRDRTNYGYTF.

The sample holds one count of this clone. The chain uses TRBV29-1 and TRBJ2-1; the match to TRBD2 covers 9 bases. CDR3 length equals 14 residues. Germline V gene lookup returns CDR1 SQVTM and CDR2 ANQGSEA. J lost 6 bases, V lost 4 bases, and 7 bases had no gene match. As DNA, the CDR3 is TGCAGCGTTGTGGTAGCGGGAGTGGGCAATGAGCAGTTCTTC. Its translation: CSVVVAGVGNEQFF.

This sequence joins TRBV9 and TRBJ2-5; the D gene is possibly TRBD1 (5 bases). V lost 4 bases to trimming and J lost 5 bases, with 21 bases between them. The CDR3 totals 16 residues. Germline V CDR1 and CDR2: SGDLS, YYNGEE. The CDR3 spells CASSSSLRAKGETQYF. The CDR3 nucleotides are TGTGCCAGCAGCTCCTCCCTCCGGGCCAAGGGGGAGACCCAGTACTTC.

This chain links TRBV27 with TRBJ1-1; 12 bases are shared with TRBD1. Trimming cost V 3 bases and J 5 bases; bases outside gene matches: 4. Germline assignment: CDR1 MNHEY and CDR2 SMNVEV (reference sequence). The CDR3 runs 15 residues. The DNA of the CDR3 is TGTGCCAGCAGTTTCGGGACAGGGGGCGAAACTGAAGCTTTCTTT. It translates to CASSFGTGGETEAFF.

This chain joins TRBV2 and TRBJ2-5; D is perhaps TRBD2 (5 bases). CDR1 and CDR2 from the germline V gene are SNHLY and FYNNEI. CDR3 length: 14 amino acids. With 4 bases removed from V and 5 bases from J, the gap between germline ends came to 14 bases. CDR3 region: CASSAATSGETQYF. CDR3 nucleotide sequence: TGTGCCAGCAGTGCCGCTACCTCGGGGGAGACCCAGTACTTC.

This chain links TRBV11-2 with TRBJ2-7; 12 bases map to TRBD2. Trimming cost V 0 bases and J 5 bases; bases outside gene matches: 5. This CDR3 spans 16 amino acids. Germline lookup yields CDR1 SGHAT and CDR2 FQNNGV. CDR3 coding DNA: TGTGCCAGCAGCTTAGATCTAGCGGGAGGGCCCCACGAGCAGTACTTC. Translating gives CASSLDLAGGPHEQYF.

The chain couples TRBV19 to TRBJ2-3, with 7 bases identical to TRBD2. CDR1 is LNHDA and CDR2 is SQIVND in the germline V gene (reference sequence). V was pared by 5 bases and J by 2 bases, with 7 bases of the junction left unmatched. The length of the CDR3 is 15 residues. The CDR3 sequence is CASSSARGDTDTQYF. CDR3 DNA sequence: TGTGCCAGTAGTTCTGCACGGGGGGACACAGATACGCAGTATTTT. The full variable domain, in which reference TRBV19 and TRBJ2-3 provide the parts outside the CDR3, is DGGITQSPKYLFRKEGQNVTLSCEQNLNHDAMYWYRQDPGQGLRLIYYSQIVNDFQKGDIAEGYSVSREKKESFPLTVTSAQKNPTAFYLCASSSARGDTDTQYFGPGTRLTVL.

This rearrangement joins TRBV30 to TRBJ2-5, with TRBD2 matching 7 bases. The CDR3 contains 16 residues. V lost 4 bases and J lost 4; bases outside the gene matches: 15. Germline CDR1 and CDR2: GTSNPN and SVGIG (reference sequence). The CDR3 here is CAWKPQGLESSETQYF. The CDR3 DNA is TGTGCCTGGAAACCCCAAGGACTAGAGTCTTCAGAGACCCAGTACTTC.

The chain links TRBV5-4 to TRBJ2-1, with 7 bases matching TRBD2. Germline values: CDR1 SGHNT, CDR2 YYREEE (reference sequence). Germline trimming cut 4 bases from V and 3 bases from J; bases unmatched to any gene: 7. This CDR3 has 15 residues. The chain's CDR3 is CASSPGGKFYNEQFF. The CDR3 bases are TGTGCCAGCAGCCCGGGGGGAAAGTTCTACAATGAGCAGTTCTTC.

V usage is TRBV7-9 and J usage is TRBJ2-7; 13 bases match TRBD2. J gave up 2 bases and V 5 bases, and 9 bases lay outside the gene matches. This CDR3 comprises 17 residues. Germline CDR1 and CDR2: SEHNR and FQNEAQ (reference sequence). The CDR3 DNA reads TGTGCCAGCAGCGCCGGACTAGCGGGAGAGGTTGCCTACGAGCAGTACTTC. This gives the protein CASSAGLAGEVAYEQYF.